A single T cell receptor beta chain is shown here with its context. At one end, the junction sequence differs from germline, possibly due to a read error. The CDR3 is 12 amino acids. Data came from immunoSEQ multiplex PCR; TCRdb stores just in-frame clones and leaves some out. Of around 110,000 clones in the sample, approximately 90% were seen once. This sample stems from a study of control samples from healthy donors and cancer patients. The source is a woman in her seventies in good health. This chain uses TRBV12-3 or TRBV12-4 with TRBJ1-1, with 8 bases identical to TRBD1. Sequenced input: blood. In nucleotides, the CDR3 is TGTGCCAGCAGCCACGCCAGGACAGGGCGGGAATTT. Translation gives CASSHARTGREF.